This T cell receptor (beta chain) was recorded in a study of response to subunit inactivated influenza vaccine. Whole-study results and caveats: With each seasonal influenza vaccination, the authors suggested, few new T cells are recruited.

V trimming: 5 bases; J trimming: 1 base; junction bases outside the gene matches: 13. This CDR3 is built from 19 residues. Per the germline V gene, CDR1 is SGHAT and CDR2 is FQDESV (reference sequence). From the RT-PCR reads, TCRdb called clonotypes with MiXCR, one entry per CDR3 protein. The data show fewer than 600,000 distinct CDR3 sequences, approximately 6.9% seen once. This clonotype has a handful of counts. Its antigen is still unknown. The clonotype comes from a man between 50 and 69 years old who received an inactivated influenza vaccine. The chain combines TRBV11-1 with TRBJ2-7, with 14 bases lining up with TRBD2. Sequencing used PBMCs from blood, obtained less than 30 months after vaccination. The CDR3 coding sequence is TGTGCCAGCAGCGGCCGAGGGACTAGCGGGAGTTGGGGTTCCTACGAGCAGTACTTC. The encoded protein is CASSGRGTSGSWGSYEQYF.